This T cell receptor (beta chain) comes out of a study of shared clonotypes between healthy human individuals. Produced via immunoSEQ multiplex PCR; TCRdb's table is partial and in-frame only. Of some 2,400,000 clones listed, approximately 94% are singletons. The V gene's germline CDR1 is MNHEY and CDR2 SVGAGI. CDR3 length: 14 residues. Trimming shortened V by 5 bases and J by 0 bases, and 7 bases separated the two germline ends. This receptor was identified in a young man in good health. The V call is TRBV6-5, the J call TRBJ1-4, with D unclear. Sequencing was performed on naive CD4+ T cells sorted from blood. Subset meaning: CD45RA+ positively selected. Written as DNA, the CDR3 is TGTGCCAGCAGTGTGGGAGCAACTAATGAAAAACTGTTTTTT. Its protein product is CASSVGATNEKLFF.